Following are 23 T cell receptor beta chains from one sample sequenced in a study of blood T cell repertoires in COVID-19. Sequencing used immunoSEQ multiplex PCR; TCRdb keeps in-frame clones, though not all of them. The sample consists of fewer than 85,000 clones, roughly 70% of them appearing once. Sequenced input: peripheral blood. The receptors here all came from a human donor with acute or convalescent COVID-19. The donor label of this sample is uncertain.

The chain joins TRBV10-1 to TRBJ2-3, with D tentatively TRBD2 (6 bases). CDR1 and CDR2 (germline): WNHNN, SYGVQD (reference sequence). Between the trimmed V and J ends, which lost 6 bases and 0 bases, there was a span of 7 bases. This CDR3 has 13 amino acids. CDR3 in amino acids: CASSGGSTDTQYF. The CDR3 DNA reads TGCGCCAGCAGCGGGGGAAGCACAGATACGCAGTATTTT.

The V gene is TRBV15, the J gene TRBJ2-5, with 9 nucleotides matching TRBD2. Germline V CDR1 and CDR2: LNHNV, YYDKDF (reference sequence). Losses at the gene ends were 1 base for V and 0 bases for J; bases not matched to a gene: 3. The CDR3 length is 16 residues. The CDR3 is CATSRALAGHQETQYF. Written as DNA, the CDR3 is TGTGCCACCAGCAGAGCCCTAGCGGGGCACCAAGAGACCCAGTACTTC.

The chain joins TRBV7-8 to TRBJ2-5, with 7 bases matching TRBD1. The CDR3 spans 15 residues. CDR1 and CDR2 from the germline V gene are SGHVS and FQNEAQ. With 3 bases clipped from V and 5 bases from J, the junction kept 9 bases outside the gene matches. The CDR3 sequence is CASSFLTGRRETQYF. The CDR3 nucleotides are TGTGCCAGCAGCTTCTTGACAGGGAGAAGGGAGACCCAGTACTTC.

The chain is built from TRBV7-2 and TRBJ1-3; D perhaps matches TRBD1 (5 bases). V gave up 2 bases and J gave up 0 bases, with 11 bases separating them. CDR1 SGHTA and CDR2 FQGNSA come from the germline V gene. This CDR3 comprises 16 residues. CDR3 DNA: TGTGCCAGCAGCTTATTAGGGGTGAGCTCTGGAAACACCATATATTTT. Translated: CASSLLGVSSGNTIYF.

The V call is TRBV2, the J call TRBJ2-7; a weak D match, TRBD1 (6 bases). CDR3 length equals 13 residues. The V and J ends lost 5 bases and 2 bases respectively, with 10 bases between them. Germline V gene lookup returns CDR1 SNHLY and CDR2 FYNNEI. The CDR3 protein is CASSTRQAYEQYV. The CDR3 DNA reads TGTGCCAGCAGTACAAGACAGGCCTACGAGCAGTACGTC.

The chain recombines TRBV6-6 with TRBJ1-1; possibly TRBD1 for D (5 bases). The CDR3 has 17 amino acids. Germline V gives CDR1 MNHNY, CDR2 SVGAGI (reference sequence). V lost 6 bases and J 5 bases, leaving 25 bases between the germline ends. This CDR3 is CASSRAGGEVVRTEAFF. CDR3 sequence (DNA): TGTGCCAGCAGCCGAGCTGGGGGGGAAGTTGTAAGGACTGAAGCTTTCTTT.

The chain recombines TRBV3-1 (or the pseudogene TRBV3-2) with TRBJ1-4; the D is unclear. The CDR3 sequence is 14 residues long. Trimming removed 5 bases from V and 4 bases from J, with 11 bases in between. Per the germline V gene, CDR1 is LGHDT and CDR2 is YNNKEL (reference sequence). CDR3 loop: CASSKYGGNEKLFF. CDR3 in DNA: TGTGCCAGCAGCAAGTACGGTGGTAATGAAAAACTGTTTTTT.

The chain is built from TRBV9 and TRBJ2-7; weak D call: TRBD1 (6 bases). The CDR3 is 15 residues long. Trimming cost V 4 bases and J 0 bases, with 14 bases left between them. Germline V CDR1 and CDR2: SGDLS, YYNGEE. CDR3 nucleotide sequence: TGTGCCAGCAGCCCACGAAGGGGGAGCTCCTACGAGCAGTACTTC. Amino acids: CASSPRRGSSYEQYF.

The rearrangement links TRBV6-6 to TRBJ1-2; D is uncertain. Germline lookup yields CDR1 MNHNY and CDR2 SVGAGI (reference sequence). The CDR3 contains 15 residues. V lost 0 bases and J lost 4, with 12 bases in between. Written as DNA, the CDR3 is TGTGCCAGCAGTTACTCGGTAAGATCCGGCTATGGCTACACCTTC. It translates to CASSYSVRSGYGYTF.

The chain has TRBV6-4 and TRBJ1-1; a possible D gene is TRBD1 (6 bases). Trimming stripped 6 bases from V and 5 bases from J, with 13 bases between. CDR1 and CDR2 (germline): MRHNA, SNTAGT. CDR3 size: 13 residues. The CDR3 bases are TGTGCCAGCAGCCTTGAAAGGGGGACTGAAGCTTTCTTT. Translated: CASSLERGTEAFF.

The CDR3 is CASSMTGGEQFF. The CDR3 nucleotides read TGTGCCAGCAGCATGACAGGGGGCGAGCAGTTCTTC. J is TRBJ2-1 and V is TRBV5-6; 10 nucleotides agree with TRBD1. J lost 10 bases, V lost 4 bases, and 2 bases had no gene match. Germline loops: CDR1 SGHDT, CDR2 YYEEEE. CDR3 length equals 12 residues.

The DNA of the CDR3 is TGTGCCAGCAGCTTAGGTCAGCGGAGCACAGATACGCAGTATTTT. This sequence encodes CASSLGQRSTDTQYF. The J gene is TRBJ2-3, the V gene TRBV7-8; D is perhaps TRBD2 (5 bases). The germline gives CDR1 SGHVS, CDR2 FQNEAQ. CDR3 size: 15 residues. The germline V and J ends were trimmed by 1 base and 0 bases, with 8 bases remaining between them.

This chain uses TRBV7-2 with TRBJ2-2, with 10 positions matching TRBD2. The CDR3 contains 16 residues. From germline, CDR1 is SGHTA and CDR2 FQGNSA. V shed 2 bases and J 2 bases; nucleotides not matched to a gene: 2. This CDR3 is CASSLTSGANTGELFF. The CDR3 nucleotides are TGTGCCAGCAGCTTAACTAGCGGGGCTAACACCGGGGAGCTGTTTTTT.

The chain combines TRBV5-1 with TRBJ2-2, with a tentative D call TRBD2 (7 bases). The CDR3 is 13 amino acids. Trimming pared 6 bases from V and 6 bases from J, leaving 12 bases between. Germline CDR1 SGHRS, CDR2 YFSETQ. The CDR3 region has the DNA TGCGCCAGCAAACCCGGGGGGCCCGGGGAGCTGTTTTTT. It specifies CASKPGGPGELFF. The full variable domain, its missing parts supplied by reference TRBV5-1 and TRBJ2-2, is KAGVTQTPRYLIKTRGQQVTLSCSPISGHRSVSWYQQTPGQGLQFLFEYFSETQRNKGNFPGRFSGRQFSNSRSEMNVSTLELGDSALYLCASKPGGPGELFFGEGSRLTVL.

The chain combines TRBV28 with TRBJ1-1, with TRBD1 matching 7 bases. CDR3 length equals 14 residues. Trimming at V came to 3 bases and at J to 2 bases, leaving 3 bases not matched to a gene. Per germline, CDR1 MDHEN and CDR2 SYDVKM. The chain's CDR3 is CASSLGQYNTEAFF. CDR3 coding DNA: TGTGCCAGCAGTTTGGGACAGTACAACACTGAAGCTTTCTTT.

The CDR3 region is CATGEDRGLLDEQFF. Here the CDR3 DNA reads TGTGCCACCGGGGAAGACAGGGGGCTGTTGGATGAGCAGTTCTTC. V is TRBV24-1 and J is TRBJ2-1; TRBD1 matches 10 bases. J lost 8 bases, V lost 9 bases, and 12 bases had no gene match. The V gene's germline CDR1 is KGHDR and CDR2 SFDVKD. The CDR3 is 15 amino acids.

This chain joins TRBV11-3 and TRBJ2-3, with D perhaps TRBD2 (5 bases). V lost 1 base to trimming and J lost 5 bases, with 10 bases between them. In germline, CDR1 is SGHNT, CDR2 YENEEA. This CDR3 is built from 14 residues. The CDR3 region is CASSLVGSGDTQYF. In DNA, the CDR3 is TGTGCCAGCAGCTTAGTTGGAAGCGGAGATACGCAGTATTTT.

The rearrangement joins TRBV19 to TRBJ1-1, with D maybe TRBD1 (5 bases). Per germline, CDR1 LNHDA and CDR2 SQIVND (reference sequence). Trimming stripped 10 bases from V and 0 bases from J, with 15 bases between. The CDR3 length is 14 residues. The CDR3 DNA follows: TGTGCCACCAAGGTGACAGCCATGAACACTGAAGCTTTCTTT. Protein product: CATKVTAMNTEAFF.

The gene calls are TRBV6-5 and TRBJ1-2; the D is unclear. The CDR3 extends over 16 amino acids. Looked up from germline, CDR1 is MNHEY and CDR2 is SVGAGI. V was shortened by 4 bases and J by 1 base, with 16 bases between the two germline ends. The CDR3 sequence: CASSSRQFSDNYGYTF. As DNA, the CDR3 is TGTGCCAGCAGTTCACGCCAGTTCTCAGATAACTATGGCTACACCTTC.

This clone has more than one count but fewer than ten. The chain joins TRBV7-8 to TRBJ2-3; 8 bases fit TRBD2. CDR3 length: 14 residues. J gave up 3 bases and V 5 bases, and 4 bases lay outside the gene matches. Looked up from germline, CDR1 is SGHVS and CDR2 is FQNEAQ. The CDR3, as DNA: TGTGCCAGCAGCCCGACTAGCGCAACAGATACGCAGTATTTT. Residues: CASSPTSATDTQYF.

CDR3 amino acids: CASSLLAHPSYEQYF. CDR3 in DNA: TGTGCCAGCAGCCTCCTAGCGCACCCTTCCTACGAGCAGTACTTC. V and J are TRBV5-5 and TRBJ2-7, with D maybe TRBD2 (6 bases). The CDR3 is 15 amino acids. Germline V gene data show CDR1 as SGHKS and CDR2 as YYEKEE (reference sequence). V dropped 4 bases and J dropped 1 base, with 15 bases sitting between them.

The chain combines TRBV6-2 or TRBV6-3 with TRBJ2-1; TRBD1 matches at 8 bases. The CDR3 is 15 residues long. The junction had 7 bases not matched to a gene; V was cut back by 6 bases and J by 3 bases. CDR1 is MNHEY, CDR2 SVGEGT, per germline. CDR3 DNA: TGTGCCAGCAGCCAACTCAGGGGGCGCTACAATGAGCAGTTCTTC. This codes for CASSQLRGRYNEQFF.

The CDR3 region is CASSGGMADTQYF. CDR3 nucleotide sequence: TGTGCCAGCAGCGGAGGGATGGCAGATACGCAGTATTTT. The chain links TRBV6-5 to TRBJ2-3, with D possibly being TRBD2 (6 bases). The CDR3 is 13 amino acids. Germline V gene data show CDR1 as MNHEY and CDR2 as SVGAGI. The V gene lost 6 bases and the J gene lost 4 bases, with 11 bases spanning the gap.